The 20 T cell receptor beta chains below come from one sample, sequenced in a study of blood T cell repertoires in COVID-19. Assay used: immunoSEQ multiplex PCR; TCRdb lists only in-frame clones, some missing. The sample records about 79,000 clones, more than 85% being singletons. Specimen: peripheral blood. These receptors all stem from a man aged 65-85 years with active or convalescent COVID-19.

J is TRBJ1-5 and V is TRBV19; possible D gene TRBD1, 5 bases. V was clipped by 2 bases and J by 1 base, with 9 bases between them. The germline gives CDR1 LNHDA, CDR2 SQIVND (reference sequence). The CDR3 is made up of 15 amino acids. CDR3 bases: TGTGCCAGTAGTATATTTGGGGCGAGCAATCAGCCCCAGCATTTT. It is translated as CASSIFGASNQPQHF.

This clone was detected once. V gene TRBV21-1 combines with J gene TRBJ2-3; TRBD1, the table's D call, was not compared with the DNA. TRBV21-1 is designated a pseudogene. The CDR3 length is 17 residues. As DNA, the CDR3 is TGTGCCAGCACTAATGGGGTAGGACAGGGTTTGACAGATACGCAGTATTTT. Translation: CASTNGVGQGLTDTQYF.

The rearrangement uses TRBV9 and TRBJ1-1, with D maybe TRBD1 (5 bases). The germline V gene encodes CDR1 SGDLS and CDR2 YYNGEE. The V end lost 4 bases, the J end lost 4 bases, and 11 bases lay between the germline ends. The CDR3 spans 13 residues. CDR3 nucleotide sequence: TGTGCCAGCAGCACGACTCAGGGCACTGAAGCTTTCTTT. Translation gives CASSTTQGTEAFF.

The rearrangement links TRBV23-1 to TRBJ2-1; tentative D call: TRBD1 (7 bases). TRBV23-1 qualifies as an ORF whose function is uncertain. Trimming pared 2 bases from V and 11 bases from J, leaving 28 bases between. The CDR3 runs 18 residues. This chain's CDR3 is CASSQPEGAGRLLSKQFF. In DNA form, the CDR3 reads TGCGCCAGCAGTCAACCCGAGGGGGCGGGGAGACTCTTATCAAAGCAGTTCTTC.

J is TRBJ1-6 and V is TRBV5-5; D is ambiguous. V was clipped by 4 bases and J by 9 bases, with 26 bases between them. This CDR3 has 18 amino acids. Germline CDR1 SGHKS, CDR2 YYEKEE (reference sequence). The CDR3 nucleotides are TGTGCCAGCAGCCCGGGTCCCCCGGAGAGGCTAGGTGTTTCACCCCTCCACTTT. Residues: CASSPGPPERLGVSPLHF.

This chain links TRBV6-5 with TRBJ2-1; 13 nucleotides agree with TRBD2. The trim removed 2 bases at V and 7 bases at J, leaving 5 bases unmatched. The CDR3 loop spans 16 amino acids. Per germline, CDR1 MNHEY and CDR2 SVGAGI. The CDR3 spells CASSYRTSGSLNEQFF. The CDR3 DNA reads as TGTGCCAGCAGTTACCGGACTAGCGGGAGTTTGAATGAGCAGTTCTTC.

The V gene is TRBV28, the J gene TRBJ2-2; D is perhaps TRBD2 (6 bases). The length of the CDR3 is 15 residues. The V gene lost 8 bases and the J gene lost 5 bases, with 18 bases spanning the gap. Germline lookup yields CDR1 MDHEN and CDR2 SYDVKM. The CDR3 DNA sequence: TGTGCCAGCCACGCCGGGCCTCGGGGGACCGGGGAGCTGTTTTTT. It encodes CASHAGPRGTGELFF.

The CDR3 DNA sequence: TGTGCCAGCAGCCAGGGGCTAGGAACTAATGAAAAACTGTTTTTT. Its protein is CASSQGLGTNEKLFF. V is TRBV7-9 and J is TRBJ1-4; TRBD1 might be the D (6 bases). Deletions cut 5 bases from V and 1 base from J, with 11 bases between. CDR1 is SEHNR and CDR2 is FQNEAQ in the germline V gene (reference sequence). The CDR3 is made up of 15 amino acids.

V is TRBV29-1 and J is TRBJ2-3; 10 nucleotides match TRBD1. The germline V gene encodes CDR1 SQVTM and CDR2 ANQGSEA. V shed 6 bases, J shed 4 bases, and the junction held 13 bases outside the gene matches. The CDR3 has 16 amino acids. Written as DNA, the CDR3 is TGCAGCGTGGGAAGGGTTAGGGACAGGGGACCAGATACGCAGTATTTT. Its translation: CSVGRVRDRGPDTQYF.

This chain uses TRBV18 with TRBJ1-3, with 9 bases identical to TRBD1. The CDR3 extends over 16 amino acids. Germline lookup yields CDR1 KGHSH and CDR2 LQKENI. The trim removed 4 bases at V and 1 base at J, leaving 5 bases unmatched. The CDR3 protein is CASSRGQGPSGNTIYF. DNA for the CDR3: TGTGCCAGCTCACGCGGACAGGGGCCGTCTGGAAACACCATATATTTT.

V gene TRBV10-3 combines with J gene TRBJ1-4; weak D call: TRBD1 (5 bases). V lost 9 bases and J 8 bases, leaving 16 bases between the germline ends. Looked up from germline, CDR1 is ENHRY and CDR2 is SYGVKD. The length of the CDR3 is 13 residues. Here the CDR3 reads CAIGPGGSEKLFF. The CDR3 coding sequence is TGTGCCATTGGTCCGGGGGGAAGCGAAAAACTGTTTTTT.

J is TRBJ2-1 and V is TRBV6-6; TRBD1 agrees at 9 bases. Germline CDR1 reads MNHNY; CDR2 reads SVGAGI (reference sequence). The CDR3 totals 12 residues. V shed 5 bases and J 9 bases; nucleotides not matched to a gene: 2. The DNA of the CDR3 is TGTGCCAGCAGTGGGACAGGGTTTGAGCAGTTCTTC. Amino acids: CASSGTGFEQFF.

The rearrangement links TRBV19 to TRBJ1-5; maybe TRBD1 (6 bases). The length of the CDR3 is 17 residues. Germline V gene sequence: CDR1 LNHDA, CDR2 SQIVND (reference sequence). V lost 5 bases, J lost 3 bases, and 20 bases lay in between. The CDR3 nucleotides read TGTGCCAGTAGTGCCGGGGGGACACCGGGTAACAATCAGCCCCAGCATTTT. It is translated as CASSAGGTPGNNQPQHF.

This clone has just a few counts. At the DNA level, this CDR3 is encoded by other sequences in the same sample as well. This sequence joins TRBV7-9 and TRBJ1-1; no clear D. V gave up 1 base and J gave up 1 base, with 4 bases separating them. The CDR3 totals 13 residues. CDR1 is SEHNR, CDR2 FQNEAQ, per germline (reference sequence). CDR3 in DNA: TGTGCCAGCAGCTTAGGGGCGAACACTGAAGCTTTCTTT. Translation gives CASSLGANTEAFF. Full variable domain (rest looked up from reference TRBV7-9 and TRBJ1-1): DTGVSQNPRHKITKRGQNVTFRCDPISEHNRLYWYRQTLGQGPEFLTYFQNEAQLEKSRLLSDRFSAERPKGSFSTLEIQRTEQGDSAMYLCASSLGANTEAFFGQGTRLTVV.

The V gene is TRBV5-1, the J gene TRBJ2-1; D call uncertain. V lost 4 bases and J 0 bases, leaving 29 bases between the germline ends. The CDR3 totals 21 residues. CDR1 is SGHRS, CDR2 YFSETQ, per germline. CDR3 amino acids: CASSNYGYSPTIQSSYNEQFF. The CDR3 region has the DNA TGCGCCAGCAGCAACTACGGTTACTCACCTACTATCCAAAGCTCCTACAATGAGCAGTTCTTC.

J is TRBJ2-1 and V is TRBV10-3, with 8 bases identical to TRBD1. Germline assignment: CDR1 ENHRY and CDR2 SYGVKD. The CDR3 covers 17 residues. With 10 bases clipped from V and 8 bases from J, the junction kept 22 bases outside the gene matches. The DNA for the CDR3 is TGTGCCACCCTCGGCAGGGGGCGTTCAGGCGGTTGGGATGAGCAGTTCTTC. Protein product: CATLGRGRSGGWDEQFF.

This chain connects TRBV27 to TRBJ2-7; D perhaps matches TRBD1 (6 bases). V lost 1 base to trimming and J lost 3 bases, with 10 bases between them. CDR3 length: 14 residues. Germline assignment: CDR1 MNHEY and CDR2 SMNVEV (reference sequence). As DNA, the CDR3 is TGTGCCAGCAGTTTATATCCAGGGGACTACGAGCAGTACTTC. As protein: CASSLYPGDYEQYF.

Here the CDR3 reads CASSQEFSRAGDTQYF. CDR3 DNA: TGCGCCAGCAGCCAAGAATTTTCCAGGGCTGGAGATACGCAGTATTTT. V is TRBV4-1 and J is TRBJ2-3, with D possibly TRBD1 on 5 matching bases. The length of the CDR3 is 16 residues. CDR1 and CDR2 from the germline V gene are MGHRA and YSYEKL. V was cut by 0 bases and J by 5 bases, with 15 bases left in between.

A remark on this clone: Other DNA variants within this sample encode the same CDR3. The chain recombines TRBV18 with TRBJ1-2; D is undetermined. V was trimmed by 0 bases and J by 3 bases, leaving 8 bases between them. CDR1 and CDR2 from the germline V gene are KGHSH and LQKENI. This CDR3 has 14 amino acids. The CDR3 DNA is TGTGCCAGCTCACCACCGTCAGGCGACTATGGCTACACCTTC. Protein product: CASSPPSGDYGYTF.

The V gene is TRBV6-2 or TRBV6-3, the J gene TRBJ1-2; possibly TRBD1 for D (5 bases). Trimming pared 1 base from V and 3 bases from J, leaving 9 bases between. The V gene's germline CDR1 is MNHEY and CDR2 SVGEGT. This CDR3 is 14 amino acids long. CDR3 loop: CASSYLDRYYGYTF. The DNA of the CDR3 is TGTGCCAGCAGTTACTTAGACAGATACTATGGCTACACCTTC.